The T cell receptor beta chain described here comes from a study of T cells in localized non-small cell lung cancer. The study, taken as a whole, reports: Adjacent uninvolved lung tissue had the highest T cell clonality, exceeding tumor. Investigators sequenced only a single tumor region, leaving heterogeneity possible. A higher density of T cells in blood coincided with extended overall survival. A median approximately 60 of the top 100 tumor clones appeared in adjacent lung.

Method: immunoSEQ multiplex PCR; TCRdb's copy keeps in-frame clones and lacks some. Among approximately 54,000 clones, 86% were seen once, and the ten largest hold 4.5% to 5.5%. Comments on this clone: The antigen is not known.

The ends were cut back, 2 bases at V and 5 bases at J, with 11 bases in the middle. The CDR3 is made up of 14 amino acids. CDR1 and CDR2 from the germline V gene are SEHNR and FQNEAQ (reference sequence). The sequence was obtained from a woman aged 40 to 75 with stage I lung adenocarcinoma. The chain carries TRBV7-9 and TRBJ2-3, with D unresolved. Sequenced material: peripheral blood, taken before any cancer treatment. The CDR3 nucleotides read TGTGCCAGCAGCTTACAGGACCCCCAAGATACGCAGTATTTT. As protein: CASSLQDPQDTQYF.